This T cell receptor (beta chain) was obtained from a study of PD-L1 blockade in urothelial cancer. Whole-study context: Every 3 weeks, patients received intravenous atezolizumab 1,200 mg, beginning 2014. From 0 to 3 prior chemotherapy regimens had been given to the patients.

Patients in the study were battling locally advanced or metastatic urothelial carcinoma. Only in-frame clones appear in the TCRdb table, and some are missing; sequencing was by immunoSEQ multiplex PCR. The data contain approximately 100,000 clones, about 90% of them singletons. V was clipped by 4 bases and J by 1 base, with 10 bases between them. Germline V gene sequence: CDR1 SGHAT, CDR2 FQNNGV. The CDR3 has 14 residues. The chain couples TRBV11-2 to TRBJ1-1; possible D gene TRBD1, 5 bases. The sequencing used PBMCs, collected around atezolizumab (anti-PD-L1) treatment. The receptor was derived from a woman older than 75 with urothelial cancer. The CDR3 loop is CASSYQDRNTEAFF. CDR3 nucleotide sequence: TGTGCCAGCAGCTACCAAGACAGGAACACTGAAGCTTTCTTT.